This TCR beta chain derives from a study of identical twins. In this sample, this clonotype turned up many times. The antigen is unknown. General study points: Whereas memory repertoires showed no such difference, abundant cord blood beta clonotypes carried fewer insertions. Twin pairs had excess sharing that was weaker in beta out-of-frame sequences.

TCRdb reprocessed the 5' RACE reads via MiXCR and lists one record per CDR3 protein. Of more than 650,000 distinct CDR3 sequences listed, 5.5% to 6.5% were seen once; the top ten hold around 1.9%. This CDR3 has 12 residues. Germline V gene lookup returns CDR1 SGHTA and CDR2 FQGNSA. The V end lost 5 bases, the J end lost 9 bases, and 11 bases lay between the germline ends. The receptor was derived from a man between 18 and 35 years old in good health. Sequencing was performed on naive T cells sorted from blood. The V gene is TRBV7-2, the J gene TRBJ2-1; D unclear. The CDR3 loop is CASSVGIGEQFF. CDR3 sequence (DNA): TGTGCCAGCAGCGTCGGTATTGGTGAGCAGTTCTTC.